These T cell receptor beta chains were read from a single sample in a study of human T cells and chemical hapten exposure. From the RACE reads, TCRdb called clonotypes with MiXCR, one entry per CDR3 protein. This table has some 84,000 distinct CDR3 sequences, 8.5% appearing once. The material sequenced was whole blood, taken in connection with sensitization to the hapten diphenylcyclopropenone (DPC). These receptors all come from a man aged 35 to 55 with alopecia areata. Some clones in this sample may be carry-over from other donors' samples. Each CDR3 is given with its conserved first and last residue. The order of the fields is D gene, J gene, clone size, V gene, CDR3 DNA, CDR3 protein. A D gene is named only where the DNA matches it firmly. The size entry is marked missing in some rows and otherwise reads once, few, many or a size class.

>TRBD2|TRBJ2-5|.|TRBV7-2
TGTGCCAGCAGCGCTAAACTAGCGTCAGTTGGGGAGACCCAGTACTTC
CASSAKLASVGETQYF
>TRBD2|TRBJ2-1|many|TRBV29-1
TGCAGCGTGCGTCCGGGACTAGGAATCTCTGAGCAGTTCTTC
CSVRPGLGISEQFF
>TRBD2|TRBJ2-3|many|TRBV6-1
TGTGCCAGCAGTGAAGGGCGGGGGGGGTTCGGAGATACGCAGTATTTT
CASSEGRGGFGDTQYF
>TRBD1|TRBJ2-3|few|TRBV12-3/TRBV12-4
TGTGCCAGCAGTTTACTGACAGGGGACACAGATACGCAGTATTTT
CASSLLTGDTDTQYF
>.|TRBJ2-3|few|TRBV7-8
TGTGCCAGCAGCTTAGCCGAATTGACCACAGATACGCAGTATTTT
CASSLAELTTDTQYF
>TRBD1|TRBJ1-6|many|TRBV5-1
TGCGCCAGCACAACCGGGACAGGGAATTCACCCCTCCACTTT
CASTTGTGNSPLHF
>TRBD1|TRBJ1-6|many|TRBV14
TGTGCCAGCAGCCGGACAGGGGGGACACCCCTCCACTTT
CASSRTGGTPLHF
>.|TRBJ2-5|.|TRBV29-1
TGCAGCGTTGAAGTGGACATCCGACGGCCAAACGAGGCCCAGTACTTC
CSVEVDIRRPNEAQYF
>TRBD1|TRBJ2-2|many|TRBV29-1
TGCAGCGTGACAGGGGCCACCGGGGAGCTGTTTTTT
CSVTGATGELFF
>.|TRBJ2-5|.|TRBV5-4
TGTGCCAGCAGCCCAGGGGCCCAAGAGACCCAGTACTTC
CASSPGAQETQYF
>TRBD1|TRBJ1-6|many|TRBV20-1
TGCAGAGTGAACGGGGACAGGGACGATTCACCCCTCCACTTT
CRVNGDRDDSPLHF
>TRBD2|TRBJ2-1|many|TRBV7-9
TGTGCCACCGGACTAGCGGGAGGGCCTGGTGAGCAGTTCTTC
CATGLAGGPGEQFF
>.|TRBJ2-1|many|TRBV14
TGTGCCAGCAGCGGATGGGTGGGAGTTACCTACAATGAGCAGTTCTTC
CASSGWVGVTYNEQFF
>TRBD2|TRBJ2-1|.|TRBV19
TGTGCCAGTAGTGTGGTAGCGGGAAGCTCCTACAATGAGCAGTTCTTC
CASSVVAGSSYNEQFF
>.|TRBJ1-3|.|TRBV12-3/TRBV12-4
TGTGCCAGCAGTTTCGGCGGTGGAAACACCATATATTTT
CASSFGGGNTIYF
>TRBD2|TRBJ2-2|.|TRBV9
TGTGCCAGCAGCGTAGCTCTAGCGGGAGGGCGGAACACCGGGGAGCTGTTTTTT
CASSVALAGGRNTGELFF
>.|TRBJ2-3|few|TRBV20-1
TGCAGTGCTAGAGATAGAAAGGGCGGTCGAACCACAGATACGCAGTATTTT
CSARDRKGGRTTDTQYF
>TRBD2|TRBJ2-7|few|TRBV20-1
TGCAGTGCTGGACTAGCGGGAGGACTCTACGAGCAGTACTTC
CSAGLAGGLYEQYF
>.|TRBJ2-7|.|TRBV28
TGTGCCAGCACTCATAACTACGAGCAGTACTTC
CASTHNYEQYF
>TRBD1|TRBJ2-2|.|TRBV7-2
TGTGCCAGCAGTTCCCTAGGCGGACAGGGAAGAACCGGGGAGCTGTTTTTT
CASSSLGGQGRTGELFF
>.|TRBJ2-2|few|TRBV29-1
TGCAGCGTTGGGGAGCGGGCCACCGGGGAGCTGTTTTTT
CSVGERATGELFF
>TRBD1|TRBJ1-4|.|TRBV29-1
TGCAGCGTGGGGACAGGGCGTAATGAAAAACTGTTTTTT
CSVGTGRNEKLFF
>.|TRBJ2-1|many|TRBV7-6
TGTGCCAGCAGCTTAGAAGGCAGGAGCTACAATGAGCAGTTCTTC
CASSLEGRSYNEQFF
>.|TRBJ1-2|.|TRBV12-3/TRBV12-4
TGTGCCAGCAGTTTTCGGCCCTCGCACGGCTACACCTTC
CASSFRPSHGYTF
>TRBD2|TRBJ2-3|many|TRBV12-3/TRBV12-4
TGTGCCAGCAGTCGGGGGAGGGCAGATACGCAGTATTTT
CASSRGRADTQYF
>TRBD1|TRBJ2-2|many|TRBV29-1
TGCAGCGCCGGGGACAGGGGAGTGGGGGAGCTGTTTTTT
CSAGDRGVGELFF
>TRBD1|TRBJ1-6|.|TRBV4-1
TGCGCCAGCAGCCCCTACGGGGACAGGGTAGGACATTCACCCCTCCACTTT
CASSPYGDRVGHSPLHF
>TRBD2|TRBJ2-7|.|TRBV7-6
TGTGCCAGCAGCTTAGGCGGGAGGGCCGGCGAGCAGTACTTC
CASSLGGRAGEQYF
>TRBD2|TRBJ2-1|many|TRBV5-1
TGCGCCAGCAGCCGCCTGACTAGCGGGAGTTTCGATGAGCAGTTCTTC
CASSRLTSGSFDEQFF
>TRBD2|TRBJ2-3|few|TRBV10-3
TGTGCCATCAGCCTAGCGGGAGCCTCTGGCACAGATACGCAGTATTTT
CAISLAGASGTDTQYF
>.|TRBJ2-1|.|TRBV7-2
TGTGCCAGCAGCTTAGCGGCTAGCGACACGGTTGGCTCCTACAATGAGCAGTTCTTC
CASSLAASDTVGSYNEQFF
>.|TRBJ1-1|many|TRBV29-1
TGCAGCGTTGAAAGAATGGAGGGGGACACTGAAGCTTTCTTT
CSVERMEGDTEAFF
>TRBD1|TRBJ1-4|many|TRBV2
TGTGCCTCCTGTCCGGGACAGATTGCAACTAATGAAAAACTGTTTTTT
CASCPGQIATNEKLFF
>TRBD2|TRBJ2-1|.|TRBV24-1
TGTGCCACCAGTGAGCCTAGCGGGAGGGTCTTCTCCTACAATGAGCAGTTCTTC
CATSEPSGRVFSYNEQFF
>.|TRBJ2-1|many|TRBV4-1
TGCGCCAGCAGCCAAGACCCCTCGGACTACAATGAGCAGTTCTTC
CASSQDPSDYNEQFF
>.|TRBJ1-1|.|TRBV18
TGTGCCAGCTCACCGGCGACAGCGAACACTGAAGCTTTCTTT
CASSPATANTEAFF
>.|TRBJ2-1|many|TRBV7-3
TGTGCCAGCAGCTTAGACGCGAACAATGAGCAGTTCTTC
CASSLDANNEQFF
>.|TRBJ2-1|many|TRBV29-1
TGCAGCGTTGAGCCCTCTAGCGCCGTCTCCTACAATGAGCAGTTCTTC
CSVEPSSAVSYNEQFF
>.|TRBJ2-7|many|TRBV28
TGTGCCAGCGAAACAGAGTACGAGCAGTACTTC
CASETEYEQYF
>.|TRBJ1-2|many|TRBV7-8
TGTGCCAGCAGCCACGGGGCCGACTATGGCTACACCTTC
CASSHGADYGYTF
>.|TRBJ1-6|few|TRBV5-1
TGCGCCAGCAGCTTGAGCAGCTCCTATAATTCACCCCTCCACTTT
CASSLSSSYNSPLHF
>.|TRBJ2-1|many|TRBV7-2
TGTGCCAGCAGCTCCACGGGGGCGGTCTACAATGAGCAGTTCTTC
CASSSTGAVYNEQFF
>TRBD1|TRBJ1-6|many|TRBV27
TGTGCCAGCAGTTTAGAGGGACAGGGCGGTTCACCCCTCCACTTT
CASSLEGQGGSPLHF
>TRBD2|TRBJ2-3|many|TRBV20-1
TGCAGTGCTGTCCTACTGGGGGGGGACTACACAGATACGCAGTATTTT
CSAVLLGGDYTDTQYF
>TRBD2|TRBJ2-7|.|TRBV6-5
TGTGCCAGCAGTTACGGGACTAGCGGGAAGGGATCCTCCTACGAGCAGTACTTC
CASSYGTSGKGSSYEQYF
>.|TRBJ1-2|.|TRBV10-3
TGTGCCATCAGTGGAGGGCCTGGGACTAACTATGGCTACACCTTC
CAISGGPGTNYGYTF
>.|TRBJ1-2|many|TRBV6-6
TGTGCCAGCAGTTTAAAGGGAAGAGACTATGGCTACACCTTC
CASSLKGRDYGYTF
>.|TRBJ1-3|many|TRBV3-1
TGTGCCAGCAGCCCCTCAATGGACACGAGAAACACCATATATTTT
CASSPSMDTRNTIYF
>TRBD1|TRBJ1-4|.|TRBV12-3/TRBV12-4
TGTGCCAGCAGTTTCGGGACAGGGGGCCCCCAGGATGAAAAACTGTTTTTT
CASSFGTGGPQDEKLFF